A single sample gave rise to the 8 T cell receptor beta chains below, sequenced in a study of vaccination and CD4 T cells after COVID-19. The Oncomine TCR Beta short-read assay was what sequenced the DNA obtained from cultured CD4+ T cells. TCRdb independently ran MiXCR on the PCR reads; one entry per CDR3 protein. The data contain about 18,000 distinct CDR3 sequences, roughly half of them singletons. The time point is: late sampling 161 to 241 days after vaccination in three convalescent patients. Treatment described: approximately nine-day PBMC culture with coronavirus spike peptide pools or control peptides (ViraFEST assay). No cognate antigen is known for these TCRs. This specimen was CD4+ T cells from blood, cultured in vitro, taken about 7 months after SARS-CoV-2 vaccination. The receptor source for this set is a human donor who had recovered from COVID-19.

The CDR3 region is CASSSDRGSGNTIYF. The CDR3 coding sequence is TGTGCCAGCAGTTCAGACAGGGGTTCTGGAAACACCATATATTTT. V and J are TRBV27 and TRBJ1-3; 8 bases fit TRBD1. The V gene's germline CDR1 is MNHEY and CDR2 SMNVEV (reference sequence). The CDR3 consists of 15 residues. V shed 4 bases and J 1 base; nucleotides not matched to a gene: 3.

The rearrangement links TRBV7-2 to TRBJ2-6, with D perhaps matching TRBD2 (5 bases). Looked up from germline, CDR1 is SGHTA and CDR2 is FQGNSA. The CDR3 loop spans 16 amino acids. With 3 bases removed from V and 0 bases from J, the gap between germline ends came to 9 bases. CDR3 sequence reads: CASSLRALSGANVLTF. CDR3 coding DNA: TGTGCCAGCAGCTTGAGGGCTCTCTCTGGGGCCAACGTCCTGACTTTC. The full variable domain, in which reference TRBV7-2 and TRBJ2-6 provide the parts outside the CDR3, is GAGVSQSPSNKVTEKGKDVELRCDPISGHTALYWYRQSLGQGLEFLIYFQGNSAPDKSGLPSDRFSAERTGGSVSTLTIQRTQQEDSAVYLCASSLRALSGANVLTFGAGSRLTVL.

The chain couples TRBV12-3 or TRBV12-4 to TRBJ1-2; D gene unclear. The CDR3 is 14 residues long. Trimming pared 6 bases from V and 4 bases from J, leaving 15 bases between. CDR3 loop: CASSPSGWSYGYTF. CDR3 DNA sequence: TGTGCCAGCAGCCCCTCGGGGTGGTCCTATGGCTACACCTTC.

The chain combines TRBV7-3 with TRBJ2-3; 12 bases agree with TRBD2. J was trimmed by 3 bases and V by 2 bases; bases with no gene match: 6. Germline values: CDR1 SGHTA, CDR2 FQGTGA. The CDR3 has 17 amino acids. The CDR3 loop is CASSLGPSGGGTDTQYF. CDR3 bases: TGTGCCAGCAGCTTAGGCCCTAGCGGGGGGGGAACAGATACGCAGTATTTT.

The chain combines TRBV6-1 with TRBJ1-3, with a possible D match to TRBD1 (5 bases). The CDR3 extends over 15 amino acids. Per the germline V gene, CDR1 is MNHNS and CDR2 is SASEGT. The ends were cut back, 6 bases at V and 8 bases at J, with 20 bases in the middle. The CDR3 sequence: CASRAGRSFPDTIYF. The CDR3 coding sequence is TGTGCCAGCAGAGCGGGACGGTCTTTCCCGGACACCATATATTTT.

The chain joins TRBV11-3 to TRBJ1-1; no firm D call. CDR3 length equals 13 residues. Trimming shortened V by 3 bases and J by 3 bases, and 8 bases separated the two germline ends. CDR1 is SGHNT, CDR2 YENEEA, per germline. The CDR3, as DNA: TGTGCCAGCAGCTTTGGATCTTACACTGAAGCTTTCTTT. Translating gives CASSFGSYTEAFF.

This clonotype was picked up a small number of times. The gene calls are TRBV25-1 and TRBJ1-1; TRBD1 agrees at 7 bases. V was pared by 4 bases and J by 3 bases, with 5 bases of the junction left unmatched. The CDR3 sequence is 14 residues long. Germline V gives CDR1 MGHDK, CDR2 SYGVNS. CDR3 bases: TGTGCCAGCAGTGGATTTACAGGGGACACTGAAGCTTTCTTT. Translation: CASSGFTGDTEAFF.

The chain is built from TRBV19 and TRBJ1-5, with D perhaps matching TRBD1 (5 bases). The length of the CDR3 is 16 residues. Germline-derived CDR1 and CDR2 are LNHDA and SQIVND (reference sequence). The V end was cut by 0 bases, the J end by 0 bases, with 9 bases between. This CDR3 reads CASSIDPRASNQPQHF. DNA of the CDR3: TGTGCCAGTAGTATAGATCCCAGGGCTAGCAATCAGCCCCAGCATTTT.